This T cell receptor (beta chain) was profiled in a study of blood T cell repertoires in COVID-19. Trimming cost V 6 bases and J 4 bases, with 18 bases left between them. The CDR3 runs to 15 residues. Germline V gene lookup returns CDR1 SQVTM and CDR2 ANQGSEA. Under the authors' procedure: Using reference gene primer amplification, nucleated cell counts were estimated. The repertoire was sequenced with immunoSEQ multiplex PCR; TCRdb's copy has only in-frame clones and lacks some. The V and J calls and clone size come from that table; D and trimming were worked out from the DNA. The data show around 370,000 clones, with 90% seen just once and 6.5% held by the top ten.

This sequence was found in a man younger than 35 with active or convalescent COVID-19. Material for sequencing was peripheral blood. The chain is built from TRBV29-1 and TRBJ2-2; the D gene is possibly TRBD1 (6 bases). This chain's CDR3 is CSVSLEYRVTGELFF. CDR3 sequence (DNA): TGCAGCGTATCCCTGGAGTACAGGGTCACCGGGGAGCTGTTTTTT.